The 6 T cell receptor beta chains given below trace back to one sample, sequenced in a study of PD-1 blockade in classical Hodgkin lymphoma. Sequenced by immunoSEQ multiplex PCR; TCRdb stores in-frame clones only, minus some. Among 99,000 or so clones listed, about 92% were seen once. The time point is: cycle 4 day 1 (C4D1), after about 6 weeks of nivolumab. Relapses following autologous stem cell transplantation were seen in all patients, with brentuximab vedotin exposure varying. Sequences were derived from peripheral blood mononuclear cells (PBMCs), sampled before the fourth cycle of nivolumab. The receptors here all came from a human donor with classical Hodgkin lymphoma.

The chain couples TRBV6-5 to TRBJ1-2; D unclear. Germline V gene lookup returns CDR1 MNHEY and CDR2 SVGAGI. CDR3 length: 13 amino acids. The ends were cut back, 6 bases at V and 1 base at J, with 9 bases in the middle. In DNA, the CDR3 is TGTGCCAGCAGGCGGACGGATAACTATGGCTACACCTTC. Residues: CASRRTDNYGYTF.

The V and J genes are TRBV6-5 and TRBJ1-6, with 10 bases matching TRBD1. This CDR3 has 14 residues. Germline trimming cut 7 bases from V and 9 bases from J; bases unmatched to any gene: 6. CDR1 is MNHEY, CDR2 SVGAGI, per germline. CDR3 protein: CASNRGQGVSPLHF. As DNA, the CDR3 is TGTGCCAGCAACCGAGGACAGGGGGTTTCACCCCTCCACTTT.

The J gene is TRBJ1-3, the V gene TRBV28, with D tentatively TRBD1 (5 bases). The V end was cut by 5 bases, the J end by 3 bases, with 14 bases between. The CDR3 contains 15 residues. Germline V gene lookup returns CDR1 MDHEN and CDR2 SYDVKM. For the CDR3, the DNA is TGTGCCAGCAGTCCCCGGCGGGGCTATGGAAACACCATATATTTT. This gives the protein CASSPRRGYGNTIYF.

V usage is TRBV7-9 and J usage is TRBJ1-1; D might be TRBD1 (5 bases). Per germline, CDR1 SEHNR and CDR2 FQNEAQ (reference sequence). Trimming left V 5 bases short and J 5 bases short, with 15 bases between. The CDR3 extends over 14 amino acids. The chain's CDR3 is CASSTQGGGTEAFF. CDR3 nucleotide sequence: TGTGCCAGCAGCACCCAGGGCGGCGGTACTGAAGCTTTCTTT.

The chain uses TRBV5-1 and TRBJ2-5; D gene unclear. V lost 5 bases and J 1 base, leaving 9 bases between the germline ends. CDR1 is SGHRS, CDR2 YFSETQ, per germline. The CDR3 loop spans 13 amino acids. For the CDR3, the DNA is TGCGCCAGCAGGACCGGGCTCCAAGAGACCCAGTACTTC. It codes for CASRTGLQETQYF.

The rearrangement joins TRBV28 to TRBJ1-2, with D unclear. The CDR3 has 14 residues. Germline CDR1 is MDHEN and CDR2 is SYDVKM. V was shortened by 8 bases and J by 0 bases, with 13 bases between the two germline ends. CDR3 DNA: TGTGCCAGCTTACCGGCGGGATCTAACTATGGCTACACCTTC. It is translated as CASLPAGSNYGYTF.